This TCR beta chain originates from a study of T cell clonotyping in hematopoietic cell transplantation. Study overall: Recipient samples before transplant were obtained post-cytoreduction. Study-wide points: Pathologically expanded recipient clonotypes increased progressively from day 30 to day 180 as diversity fell. At the given depth, recipient repertoires were over 95% de novo clonotypes.

Clones were sequenced by immunoSEQ multiplex PCR, and TCRdb holds only the in-frame ones, with some missing. Among 25,000 to 30,000 clones, 70% to 80% were seen once, and the ten largest hold around 6.5%. Germline-derived CDR1 and CDR2 are GTSNPN and SVGIG (reference sequence). Trimming stripped 4 bases from V and 3 bases from J, with 12 bases between. The CDR3 has 13 amino acids. Time point specified: recipient sample about 28 days before transplant, after cytoreduction. Recipient blood drawn about 28 days pretransplant and days 30, 100, 180 after. A word on this clone: The antigen is not known.

Sequences were derived from peripheral blood mononuclear cells, sampled before stem cell transplant. This chain joins TRBV30 and TRBJ1-2; TRBD1 is a possible D gene (6 bases). The TCR sequence derives from a woman in her 30s with chronic myeloid leukemia. Some clones in this sample may be carry-over from other donors' samples. The CDR3 DNA is TGTGCCTGGAATGGCAGGGGCCACTATGGCTACACCTTC. Translating it yields CAWNGRGHYGYTF. Filled out from reference TRBV30 and TRBJ1-2, the complete variable domain reads SQTIHQWPATLVQPVGSPLSLECTVEGTSNPNLYWYRQAAGRGLQLLFYSVGIGQISSEVPQNLSASRPQDRQFILSSKKLLLSDSGFYLCAWNGRGHYGYTFGSGTRLTVV.